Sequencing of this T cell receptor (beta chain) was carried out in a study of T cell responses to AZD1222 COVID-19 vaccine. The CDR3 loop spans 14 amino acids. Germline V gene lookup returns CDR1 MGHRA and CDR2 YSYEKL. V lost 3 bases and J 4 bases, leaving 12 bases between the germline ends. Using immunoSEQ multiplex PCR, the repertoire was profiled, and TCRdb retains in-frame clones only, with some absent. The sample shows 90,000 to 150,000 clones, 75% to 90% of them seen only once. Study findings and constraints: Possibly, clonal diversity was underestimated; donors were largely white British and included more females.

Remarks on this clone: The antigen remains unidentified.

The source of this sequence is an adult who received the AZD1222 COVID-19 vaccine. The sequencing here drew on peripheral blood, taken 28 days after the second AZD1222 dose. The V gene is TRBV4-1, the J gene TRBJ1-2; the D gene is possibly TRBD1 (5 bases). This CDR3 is CASSQIRDVYGYTF. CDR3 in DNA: TGCGCCAGCAGCCAGATCAGGGATGTCTATGGCTACACCTTC.